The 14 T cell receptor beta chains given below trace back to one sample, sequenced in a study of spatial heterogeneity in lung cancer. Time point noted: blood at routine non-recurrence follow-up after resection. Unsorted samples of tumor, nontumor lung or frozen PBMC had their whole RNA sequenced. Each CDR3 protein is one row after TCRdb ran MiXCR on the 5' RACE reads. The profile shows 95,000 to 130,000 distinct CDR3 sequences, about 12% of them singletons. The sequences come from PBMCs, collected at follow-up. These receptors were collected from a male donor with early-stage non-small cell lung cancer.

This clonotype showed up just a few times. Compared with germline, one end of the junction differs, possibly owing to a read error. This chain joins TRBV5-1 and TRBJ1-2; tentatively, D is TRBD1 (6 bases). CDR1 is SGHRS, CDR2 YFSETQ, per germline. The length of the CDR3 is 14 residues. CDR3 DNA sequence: TGCGCCAGCAGCCAAGCTACAGGGTCGACTTTTCCCTTCTTC. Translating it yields CASSQATGSTFPFF.

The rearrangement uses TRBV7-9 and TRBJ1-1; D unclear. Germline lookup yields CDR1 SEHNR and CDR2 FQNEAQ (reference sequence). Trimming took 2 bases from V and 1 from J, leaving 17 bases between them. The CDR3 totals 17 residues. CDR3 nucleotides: TGTGCCAGCAGCTTATCTCTTATATGGCGCACGAACACTGAAGCTTTCTTT. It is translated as CASSLSLIWRTNTEAFF. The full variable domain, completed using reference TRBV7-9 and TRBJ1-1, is DTGVSQNPRHKITKRGQNVTFRCDPISEHNRLYWYRQTLGQGPEFLTYFQNEAQLEKSRLLSDRFSAERPKGSFSTLEIQRTEQGDSAMYLCASSLSLIWRTNTEAFFGQGTRLTVV.

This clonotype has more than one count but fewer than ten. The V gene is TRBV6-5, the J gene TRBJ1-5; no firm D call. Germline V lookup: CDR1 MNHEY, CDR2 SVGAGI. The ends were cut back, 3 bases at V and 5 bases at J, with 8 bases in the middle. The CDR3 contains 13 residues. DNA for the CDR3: TGTGCCAGCAGTTATTCCCTCCATCAGCCCCAGCATTTT. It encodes CASSYSLHQPQHF.

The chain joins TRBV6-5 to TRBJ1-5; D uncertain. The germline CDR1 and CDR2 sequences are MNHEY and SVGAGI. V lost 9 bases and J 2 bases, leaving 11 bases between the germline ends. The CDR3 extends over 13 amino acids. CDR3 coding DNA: TGTGCCAGTTCAAAAATGGGCAATCAGCCCCAGCATTTT. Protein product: CASSKMGNQPQHF.

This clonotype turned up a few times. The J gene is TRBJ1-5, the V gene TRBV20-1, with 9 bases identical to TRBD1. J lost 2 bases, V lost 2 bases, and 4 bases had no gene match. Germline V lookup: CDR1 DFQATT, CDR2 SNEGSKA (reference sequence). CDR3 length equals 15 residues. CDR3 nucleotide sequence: TGCAGTGCTAGATCAAGACAGGGGGGCAATCAGCCCCAGCATTTT. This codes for CSARSRQGGNQPQHF.

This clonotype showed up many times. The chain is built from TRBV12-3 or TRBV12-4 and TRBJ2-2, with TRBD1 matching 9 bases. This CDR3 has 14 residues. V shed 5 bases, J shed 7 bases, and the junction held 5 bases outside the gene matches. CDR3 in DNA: TGTGCCAGCAGTCGAGACAGGGGGTTCGGGGAGCTGTTTTTT. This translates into CASSRDRGFGELFF.

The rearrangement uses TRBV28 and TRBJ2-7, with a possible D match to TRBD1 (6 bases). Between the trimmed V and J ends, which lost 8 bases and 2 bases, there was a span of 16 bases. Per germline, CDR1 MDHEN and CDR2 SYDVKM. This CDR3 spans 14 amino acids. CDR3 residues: CASRKQGRPYEQYF. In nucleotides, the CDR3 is TGTGCCAGCCGGAAGCAGGGGCGGCCCTACGAGCAGTACTTC.

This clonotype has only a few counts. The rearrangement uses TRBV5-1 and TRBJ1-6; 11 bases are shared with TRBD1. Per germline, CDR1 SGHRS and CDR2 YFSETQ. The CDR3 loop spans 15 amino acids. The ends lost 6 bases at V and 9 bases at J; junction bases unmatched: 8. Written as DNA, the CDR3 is TGCGCCAGCAAAGTAGGACAGGGGGCTAGTTCACCCCTCCACTTT. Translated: CASKVGQGASSPLHF.

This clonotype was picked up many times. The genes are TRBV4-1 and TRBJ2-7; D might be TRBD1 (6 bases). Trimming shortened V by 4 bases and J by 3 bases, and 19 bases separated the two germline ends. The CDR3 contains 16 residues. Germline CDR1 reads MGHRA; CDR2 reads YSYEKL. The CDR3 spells CASSPSRAGEVYEQYF. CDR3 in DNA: TGCGCCAGCAGCCCCAGCAGAGCAGGGGAAGTCTACGAGCAGTACTTC.

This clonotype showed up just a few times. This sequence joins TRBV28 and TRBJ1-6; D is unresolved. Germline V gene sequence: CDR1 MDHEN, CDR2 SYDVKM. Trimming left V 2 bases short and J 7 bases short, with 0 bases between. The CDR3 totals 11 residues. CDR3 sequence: CASSLNSPLHF. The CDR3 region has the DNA TGTGCCAGCAGTTTAAATTCACCCCTCCACTTT.

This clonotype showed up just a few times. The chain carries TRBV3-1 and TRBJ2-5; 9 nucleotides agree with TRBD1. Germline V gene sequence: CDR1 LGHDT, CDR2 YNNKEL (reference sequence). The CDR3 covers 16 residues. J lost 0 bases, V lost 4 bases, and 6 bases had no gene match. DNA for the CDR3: TGTGCCAGCAGCCGTGGACAGGGGACGTACCAAGAGACCCAGTACTTC. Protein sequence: CASSRGQGTYQETQYF.

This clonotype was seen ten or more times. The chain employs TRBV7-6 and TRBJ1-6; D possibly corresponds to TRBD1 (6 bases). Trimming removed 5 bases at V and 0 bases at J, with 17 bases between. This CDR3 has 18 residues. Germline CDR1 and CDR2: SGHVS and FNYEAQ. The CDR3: CASSPRGTSSSYNSPLHF. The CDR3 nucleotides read TGTGCCAGCAGCCCTCGTGGGACAAGTAGCTCCTATAATTCACCCCTCCACTTT.

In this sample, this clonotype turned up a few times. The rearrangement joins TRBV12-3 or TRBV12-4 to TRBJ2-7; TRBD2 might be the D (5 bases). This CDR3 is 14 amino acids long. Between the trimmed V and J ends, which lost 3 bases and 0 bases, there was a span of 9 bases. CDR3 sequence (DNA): TGTGCCAGCAGTTTCACGGGGATCTCCTACGAGCAGTACTTC. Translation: CASSFTGISYEQYF.

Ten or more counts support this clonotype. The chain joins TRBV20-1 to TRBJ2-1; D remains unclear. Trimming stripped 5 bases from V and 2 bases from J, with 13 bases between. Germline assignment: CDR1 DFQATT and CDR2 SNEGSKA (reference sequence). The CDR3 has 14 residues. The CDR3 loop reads CSADFPPTYNEQFF. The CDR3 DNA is TGCAGTGCTGATTTTCCGCCAACCTACAATGAGCAGTTCTTC.